This T cell receptor (beta chain) was identified during a study of cytomegalovirus exposure and HLA in healthy donors. Study-level findings and limits: When the data were analyzed later, several of the most significant clusters appeared to be linked to common viral pathogens. TCR beta sequences numbering more than 15,000 were associated with HLA alleles at 0.05 false discovery rate in a later analysis. Roughly uniform depth of sequencing across donors was assumed in presence/absence analyses. Upon later analysis, HLA-associated TCR beta chains proved more clonally expanded than other, equally common chains.

Germline CDR1 SGHTA, CDR2 FQGNSA. The CDR3 spans 15 residues. Trimming cost V 0 bases and J 7 bases; bases outside gene matches: 5. Concerning this clone: The antigen is not known.

Primers included in the PCR were 60 Vbeta and 13 Jbeta primers. Generated by immunoSEQ multiplex PCR, the TCRdb table keeps only in-frame clones and is missing some. Here the sample spans some 110,000 clones, 50% to 75% being singletons. The chain combines TRBV7-2 with TRBJ1-2, with 10 bases fitting TRBD1. The sequence came from a woman aged 35 to 49 in good health and CMV-seropositive. Sequenced input: PBMCs. CDR3 DNA sequence: TGTGCCAGCAGCTTAGCCGGACAGGGGGATCCTGGCTACACCTTC. The encoded protein is CASSLAGQGDPGYTF.